The rows below give T cell receptor beta chains drawn from one sample of a study of blood T cell repertoires in COVID-19. Only in-frame clones appear in the TCRdb table, and some are missing; sequencing was by immunoSEQ multiplex PCR. The table lists tens of thousands of clones, just over 85% of them singletons. The sample was peripheral blood. All receptors derive from a human donor in a cohort sampled during active COVID-19. CDR3s include the opening cysteine and the closing phenylalanine or tryptophan. Fields, in order: J gene, D gene, V gene, clone size, CDR3 protein, CDR3 DNA. D genes are given only for firm matches. Clone size is shown for a subset of rows, as once, few, many or a class of expanded clone.

TRBJ2-2	NA	TRBV12-3/TRBV12-4	NA	CASSLYTGELFF	TGTGCCAGCAGTTTGTATACCGGGGAGCTGTTTTTT
TRBJ2-7	NA	TRBV3-1/TRBV3-2	NA	CASSQEVGDTLGHEQYF	TGTGCCAGCAGCCAAGAAGTTGGTGACACCTTAGGCCACGAGCAGTACTTC
TRBJ2-7	NA	TRBV9	NA	CASSVEGVATQEQYF	TGTGCCAGCAGCGTAGAAGGCGTAGCAACTCAGGAGCAGTACTTC
TRBJ2-1	TRBD1	TRBV10-3	NA	CAISESMKTGGVNEQFF	TGTGCCATCAGTGAAAGCATGAAGACAGGGGGCGTAAATGAGCAGTTCTTC
TRBJ1-1	NA	TRBV30	NA	CACGPEDLMNTEAFF	TGTGCCTGTGGGCCAGAAGACCTCATGAACACTGAAGCTTTCTTT
TRBJ2-5	TRBD1	TRBV6-1	NA	CASSEAGGGETQYF	TGTGCCAGCAGTGAAGCAGGGGGCGGGGAGACCCAGTACTTC
TRBJ2-1	NA	TRBV6-5	NA	CASTSGGWYNEQFF	TGTGCCAGCACCTCCGGCGGGTGGTACAATGAGCAGTTCTTC
TRBJ2-1	NA	TRBV25-1	NA	CASSWAGEQFF	TGTGCCAGCAGTTGGGCAGGTGAGCAGTTCTTC
TRBJ1-1	TRBD1	TRBV20-1	NA	CSASTYSGTGGLLRTEAFF	TGCAGTGCTAGTACTTACTCCGGGACAGGGGGCCTACTCCGCACTGAAGCTTTCTTT
TRBJ2-4	TRBD1	TRBV18	once	CASSPPGQAAKNIQYF	TGTGCCAGCTCACCCCCGGGACAGGCGGCCAAAAACATTCAGTACTTC
TRBJ1-4	NA	TRBV7-2	NA	CASSLGAFQSEKLFF	TGTGCCAGCAGCTTAGGGGCCTTCCAGAGCGAAAAACTGTTTTTT
TRBJ2-1	NA	TRBV3-1/TRBV3-2	NA	CASSQDTDNEQFF	TGTGCCAGCAGCCAAGACACTGACAATGAGCAGTTCTTC
TRBJ1-5	TRBD1	TRBV5-1	many	CASKPGQSNQPQHF	TGCGCCAGTAAACCGGGACAGAGCAATCAGCCCCAGCATTTT
TRBJ2-3	NA	TRBV3-1/TRBV3-2	once	CASSQAGNTDTQYF	TGTGCCAGCAGCCAAGCGGGAAACACAGATACGCAGTATTTT
TRBJ2-3	TRBD1	TRBV24-1	NA	CATSEGQGARDTQYF	TGTGCCACCAGTGAGGGACAGGGGGCAAGAGATACGCAGTATTTT
TRBJ1-5	NA	TRBV30	NA	CAWSVRGGSNQPQHF	TGTGCCTGGAGTGTACGGGGGGGGTCCAATCAGCCCCAGCATTTT
TRBJ2-3	NA	TRBV6-6	NA	CASSLVSPSTDTQYF	TGTGCCAGCAGTTTGGTTAGCCCAAGCACAGATACGCAGTATTTT
TRBJ2-3	NA	TRBV12-5	NA	CASGLSPHPDSSLTDTQYF	TGTGCTAGTGGTTTGTCTCCTCACCCGGACAGTTCCCTCACAGATACGCAGTATTTT
TRBJ2-3	TRBD2	TRBV5-4	NA	CASSFDLTSGSTDTQYF	TGTGCCAGCAGCTTTGACTTGACTAGCGGTAGCACAGATACGCAGTATTTT
TRBJ2-3	TRBD2	TRBV27	once	CASSTRVSGGQADTQYF	TGTGCCAGCAGTACCCGTGTCAGCGGGGGCCAGGCCGATACGCAGTATTTT
TRBJ2-6	TRBD1	TRBV28	NA	CASRPTGAHSGANVLTF	TGTGCCAGCAGACCGACAGGGGCCCACTCTGGGGCCAACGTCCTGACTTTC
TRBJ1-5	NA	TRBV28	NA	CASTPQGSPQPQHF	TGTGCCAGCACGCCCCAGGGGTCTCCTCAGCCCCAGCATTTT
TRBJ2-7	TRBD1	TRBV9	NA	CASSVGGRGSGEQYF	TGTGCCAGCAGCGTAGGGGGCAGGGGGTCGGGCGAGCAGTACTTC
TRBJ2-3	NA	TRBV6-5	NA	CASSYSPGTPDTQYF	TGTGCCAGCAGTTATTCCCCCGGGACTCCAGATACGCAGTATTTT
TRBJ2-1	TRBD1	TRBV5-1	NA	CASSLVTGGNEQFF	TGCGCCAGCAGCTTGGTTACAGGGGGCAATGAGCAGTTCTTC
TRBJ2-1	NA	TRBV4-2	NA	CASSQAGTSAYNEQFF	TGTGCCAGCAGCCAAGCCGGGACATCGGCCTACAATGAGCAGTTCTTC
TRBJ1-1	NA	TRBV5-1	NA	CASSSSGSNTEAFF	TGCGCCAGCAGCAGCTCAGGTTCGAACACTGAAGCTTTCTTT
TRBJ2-2	NA	TRBV6-5	few	CASSLTGPGELFF	TGTGCCAGCAGCCTGACAGGCCCCGGGGAGCTGTTTTTT
TRBJ2-5	NA	TRBV7-9	NA	CASSFRRDTAVETQYF	TGTGCCAGCAGCTTTCGCCGGGACACTGCTGTAGAGACCCAGTACTTC
TRBJ2-3	NA	TRBV20-1	NA	CSASLISGVGADTQYF	TGCAGTGCTAGTTTAATTTCGGGAGTAGGGGCAGATACGCAGTATTTT
TRBJ2-1	NA	TRBV7-2	few	CASSLADEQFF	TGTGCCAGCAGCTTGGCGGATGAGCAGTTCTTC
TRBJ2-1	NA	TRBV12-3/TRBV12-4	NA	CASTLRNEQFF	TGTGCCAGCACCTTGAGGAATGAGCAGTTCTTC
TRBJ2-3	TRBD1	TRBV5-4	NA	CASSAGQGVSVADTQYF	TGTGCCAGCAGCGCGGGACAGGGAGTCAGTGTCGCAGATACGCAGTATTTT
TRBJ1-2	NA	TRBV6-5	NA	CASTRGGLDYGYTF	TGTGCCAGTACAAGAGGAGGGTTGGACTATGGCTACACCTTC
TRBJ2-2	NA	TRBV18	many	CASSPSTSNTGELFF	TGTGCCAGCTCACCCTCGACATCGAACACCGGGGAGCTGTTTTTT
TRBJ1-5	NA	TRBV7-2	NA	CASSPAGVQPQHF	TGTGCCAGCAGCCCTGCGGGGGTCCAGCCCCAGCATTTT
TRBJ1-1	TRBD1	TRBV5-1	NA	CASSLLAGTGDTEAFF	TGCGCCAGCAGCCTACTCGCCGGGACAGGGGACACTGAAGCTTTCTTT
TRBJ2-7	NA	TRBV5-5	NA	CASSLWDTTSYEQYF	TGTGCCAGCAGCTTGTGGGACACCACCTCCTACGAGCAGTACTTC
TRBJ2-1	TRBD2	TRBV5-1	NA	CASSSTAGGLNEQFF	TGCGCCAGCAGTTCTACAGCGGGGGGGCTTAATGAGCAGTTCTTC
TRBJ2-1	NA	TRBV7-9	NA	CASSPGDRIYNEQFF	TGTGCCAGCAGCCCAGGAGACAGGATCTACAATGAGCAGTTCTTC
TRBJ2-7	NA	TRBV6-5	NA	CASSRNRDNTYEQYF	TGTGCCAGCAGCCGCAACCGGGACAACACCTACGAGCAGTACTTC
TRBJ1-1	NA	TRBV3-1/TRBV3-2	NA	CASSQFNRGIGGWDTEAFF	TGTGCCAGCAGCCAATTTAACCGGGGGATAGGCGGTTGGGACACTGAAGCTTTCTTT
TRBJ1-3	NA	TRBV7-8	NA	CASSLGEAGNTIYF	TGTGCCAGCAGCTTAGGGGAGGCTGGAAACACCATATATTTT
TRBJ1-5	TRBD1	TRBV28	NA	CASRQGTQRPQHF	TGTGCCAGCCGACAGGGGACCCAGCGGCCCCAGCATTTT